This T cell receptor beta chain was recovered during a study of OX40 agonist ivuxolimab in advanced cancers. Using immunoSEQ multiplex PCR, the repertoire was profiled, and TCRdb retains in-frame clones only, with some absent. The profile shows under 85,000 clones, nearly 95% of them singletons. Trimming removed 7 bases from V and 4 bases from J, with 11 bases in between. Germline lookup yields CDR1 DFQATT and CDR2 SNEGSKA (reference sequence). The CDR3 runs to 11 residues. J is TRBJ2-7 and V is TRBV20-1, with D tentatively TRBD1 or TRBD2 (5 bases each). This clonotype was obtained from an adult with an advanced solid tumor such as melanoma, head and neck, liver or kidney cancer. The input for sequencing was CD4+ or CD8+ T cells sorted from blood, taken in a trial of the OX40 agonist ivuxolimab. In DNA form, the CDR3 reads TGCAGTGGAGGGGCTGTGTACGAGCAGTACTTC. Translation: CSGGAVYEQYF.